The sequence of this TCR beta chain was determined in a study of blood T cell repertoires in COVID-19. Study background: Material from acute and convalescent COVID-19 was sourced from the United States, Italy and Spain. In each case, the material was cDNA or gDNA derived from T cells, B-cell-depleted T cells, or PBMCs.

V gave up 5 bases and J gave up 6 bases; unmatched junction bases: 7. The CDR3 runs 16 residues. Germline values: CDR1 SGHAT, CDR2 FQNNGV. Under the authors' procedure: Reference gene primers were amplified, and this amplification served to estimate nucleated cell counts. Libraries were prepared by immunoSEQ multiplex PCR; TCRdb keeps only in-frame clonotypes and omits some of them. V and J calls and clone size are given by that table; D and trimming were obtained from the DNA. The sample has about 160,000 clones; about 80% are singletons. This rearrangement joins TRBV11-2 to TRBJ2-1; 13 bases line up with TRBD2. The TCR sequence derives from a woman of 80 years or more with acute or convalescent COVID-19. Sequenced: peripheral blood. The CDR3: CASSPGLAGALNEQFF. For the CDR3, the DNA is TGTGCCAGCAGCCCCGGACTAGCGGGAGCCCTCAATGAGCAGTTCTTC. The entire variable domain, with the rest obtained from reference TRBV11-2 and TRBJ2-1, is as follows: EAGVAQSPRYKIIEKRQSVAFWCNPISGHATLYWYQQILGQGPKLLIQFQNNGVVDDSQLPKDRFSAERLKGVDSTLKIQPAKLEDSAVYLCASSPGLAGALNEQFFGPGTRLTVL.